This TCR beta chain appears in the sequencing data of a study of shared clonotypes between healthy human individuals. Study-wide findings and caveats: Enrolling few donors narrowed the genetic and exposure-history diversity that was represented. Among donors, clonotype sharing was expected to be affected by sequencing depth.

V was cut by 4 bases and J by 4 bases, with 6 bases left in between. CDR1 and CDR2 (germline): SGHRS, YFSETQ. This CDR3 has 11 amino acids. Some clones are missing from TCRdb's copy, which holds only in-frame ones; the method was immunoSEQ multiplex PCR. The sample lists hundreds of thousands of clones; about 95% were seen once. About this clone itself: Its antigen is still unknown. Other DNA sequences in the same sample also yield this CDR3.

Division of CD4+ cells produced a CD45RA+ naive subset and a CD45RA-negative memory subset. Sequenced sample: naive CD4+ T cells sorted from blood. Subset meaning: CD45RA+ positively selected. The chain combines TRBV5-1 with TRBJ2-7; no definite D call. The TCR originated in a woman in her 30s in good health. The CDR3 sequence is CASSSGYEQYF. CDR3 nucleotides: TGCGCCAGCAGCAGTGGGTACGAGCAGTACTTC.